The 12 T cell receptor beta chains in this list originate from one sample, sequenced in a study of cytomegalovirus exposure and HLA in healthy donors. The study ran its PCR with 60 Vbeta and 13 Jbeta primers. Using immunoSEQ multiplex PCR, the repertoire was profiled, and TCRdb retains in-frame clones only, with some absent. The repertoire holds about 140,000 clones, with around 80% as singletons. Sequences were obtained from PBMCs. These receptors originate from a man aged 35-49 years in good health and CMV-seronegative.

This clone has only one observation. The V gene is TRBV6-5, the J gene TRBJ2-7, with D tentatively TRBD1 (6 bases). CDR3 length: 15 residues. Trimming cost V 6 bases and J 2 bases, with 17 bases left between them. CDR1 MNHEY and CDR2 SVGAGI come from the germline V gene. This CDR3 is CASSPLGTQTYEQYF. The CDR3 DNA sequence: TGTGCCAGCAGCCCACTCGGGACACAAACCTACGAGCAGTACTTC.

The chain recombines TRBV7-6 with TRBJ1-2; D is unclear. The CDR3 is made up of 14 amino acids. V was cut by 2 bases and J by 3 bases, with 10 bases left in between. From germline, CDR1 is SGHVS and CDR2 FNYEAQ. The CDR3 reads CASSLNQIYYGYTF. The CDR3, as DNA: TGTGCCAGCAGCTTAAACCAGATTTACTATGGCTACACCTTC.

V usage is TRBV7-2 and J usage is TRBJ1-6; no clear D. The CDR3 extends over 14 amino acids. Germline CDR1 reads SGHTA; CDR2 reads FQGNSA. Trimming cost V 0 bases and J 10 bases, with 10 bases left between them. This CDR3 is CASSLASLRSPLHF. The CDR3 nucleotides read TGTGCCAGCAGCTTAGCTTCTCTGCGGTCACCCCTCCACTTT.

V gene TRBV2 combines with J gene TRBJ1-6; 8 bases are shared with TRBD1. The germline V gene has CDR1 SNHLY and CDR2 FYNNEI. The CDR3 loop spans 15 amino acids. Germline trimming cut 5 bases from V and 6 bases from J; bases unmatched to any gene: 6. CDR3 sequence reads: CASSQRTGLNSPLHF. DNA for the CDR3: TGTGCCAGCAGTCAGAGGACAGGGCTTAATTCACCCCTCCACTTT.

The chain couples TRBV18 to TRBJ2-1; possibly TRBD2 for D (5 bases). Trimming pared 3 bases from V and 5 bases from J, leaving 8 bases between. Germline CDR1 is KGHSH and CDR2 is LQKENI. The CDR3 consists of 13 residues. CDR3 in amino acids: CASSPLTNNEQFF. The CDR3, as DNA: TGTGCCAGCTCACCCCTGACTAACAATGAGCAGTTCTTC.

V is TRBV7-9 and J is TRBJ2-3; weak D call: TRBD1 (5 bases). The germline CDR1 and CDR2 sequences are SEHNR and FQNEAQ (reference sequence). V was pared by 5 bases and J by 0 bases, with 9 bases between. The CDR3 length is 14 residues. CDR3 loop: CASSTRQSTDTQYF. CDR3 DNA: TGTGCCAGCAGCACAAGACAGAGCACAGATACGCAGTATTTT.

This clone was found a few times. This rearrangement joins TRBV5-1 to TRBJ1-5; 7 nucleotides align to TRBD1. The length of the CDR3 is 16 residues. CDR1 and CDR2 from the germline V gene are SGHRS and YFSETQ. V shed 3 bases and J 0 bases; nucleotides not matched to a gene: 6. The CDR3 is CASSSGTVGSNQPQHF. The DNA of the CDR3 is TGCGCCAGCAGCTCCGGGACAGTTGGTAGCAATCAGCCCCAGCATTTT.

V is TRBV5-8 and J is TRBJ1-5; 7 bases match TRBD1. The CDR3 length is 13 residues. The ends lost 0 bases at V and 9 bases at J; junction bases unmatched: 3. Germline values: CDR1 SGHTS, CDR2 YDEGEE. The CDR3 DNA follows: TGTGCCAGCAGCTTGGTAGGGGACAGGCCCCAGCATTTT. This gives the protein CASSLVGDRPQHF.

This clone was detected only once. The rearrangement links TRBV9 to TRBJ1-5; weak D call: TRBD1 (6 bases). The germline V and J ends were trimmed by 5 bases and 5 bases, with 14 bases remaining between them. Germline loops: CDR1 SGDLS, CDR2 YYNGEE. There are 14 residues in the CDR3. CDR3 nucleotides: TGTGCCAGCAGTCCTAACAGGGATCATCAGCCCCAGCATTTT. This codes for CASSPNRDHQPQHF. Using reference TRBV9 and TRBJ1-5 for the parts outside the CDR3, the full variable domain is DSGVTQTPKHLITATGQRVTLRCSPRSGDLSVYWYQQSLDQGLQFLIQYYNGEERAKGNILERFSAQQFPDLHSELNLSSLELGDSALYFCASSPNRDHQPQHFGDGTRLSIL.

This rearrangement joins TRBV18 to TRBJ1-2; D gene uncertain. From germline, CDR1 is KGHSH and CDR2 LQKENI. V lost 3 bases and J lost 4, with 15 bases in between. CDR3 length equals 15 residues. CDR3 loop: CASSPSAPAIYGYTF. CDR3 coding DNA: TGTGCCAGCTCACCGAGTGCTCCCGCCATCTATGGCTACACCTTC.

This chain joins TRBV19 and TRBJ1-4; D remains unclear. The CDR3 consists of 12 residues. With 5 bases removed from V and 4 bases from J, the gap between germline ends came to 5 bases. Germline-derived CDR1 and CDR2 are LNHDA and SQIVND (reference sequence). DNA for the CDR3: TGTGCCAGTAGTCTTCGTAATGAAAAACTGTTTTTT. Amino acids: CASSLRNEKLFF.

The chain recombines TRBV10-3 with TRBJ2-7, with 8 bases fitting TRBD2. CDR1 and CDR2 from the germline V gene are ENHRY and SYGVKD. V lost 8 bases to trimming and J lost 4 bases; unmatched junction nucleotides: 7. The CDR3 has 13 residues. This chain's CDR3 is CAIRAGGEYEQYF. The CDR3 DNA reads as TGTGCCATCCGGGCGGGGGGCGAGTACGAGCAGTACTTC.